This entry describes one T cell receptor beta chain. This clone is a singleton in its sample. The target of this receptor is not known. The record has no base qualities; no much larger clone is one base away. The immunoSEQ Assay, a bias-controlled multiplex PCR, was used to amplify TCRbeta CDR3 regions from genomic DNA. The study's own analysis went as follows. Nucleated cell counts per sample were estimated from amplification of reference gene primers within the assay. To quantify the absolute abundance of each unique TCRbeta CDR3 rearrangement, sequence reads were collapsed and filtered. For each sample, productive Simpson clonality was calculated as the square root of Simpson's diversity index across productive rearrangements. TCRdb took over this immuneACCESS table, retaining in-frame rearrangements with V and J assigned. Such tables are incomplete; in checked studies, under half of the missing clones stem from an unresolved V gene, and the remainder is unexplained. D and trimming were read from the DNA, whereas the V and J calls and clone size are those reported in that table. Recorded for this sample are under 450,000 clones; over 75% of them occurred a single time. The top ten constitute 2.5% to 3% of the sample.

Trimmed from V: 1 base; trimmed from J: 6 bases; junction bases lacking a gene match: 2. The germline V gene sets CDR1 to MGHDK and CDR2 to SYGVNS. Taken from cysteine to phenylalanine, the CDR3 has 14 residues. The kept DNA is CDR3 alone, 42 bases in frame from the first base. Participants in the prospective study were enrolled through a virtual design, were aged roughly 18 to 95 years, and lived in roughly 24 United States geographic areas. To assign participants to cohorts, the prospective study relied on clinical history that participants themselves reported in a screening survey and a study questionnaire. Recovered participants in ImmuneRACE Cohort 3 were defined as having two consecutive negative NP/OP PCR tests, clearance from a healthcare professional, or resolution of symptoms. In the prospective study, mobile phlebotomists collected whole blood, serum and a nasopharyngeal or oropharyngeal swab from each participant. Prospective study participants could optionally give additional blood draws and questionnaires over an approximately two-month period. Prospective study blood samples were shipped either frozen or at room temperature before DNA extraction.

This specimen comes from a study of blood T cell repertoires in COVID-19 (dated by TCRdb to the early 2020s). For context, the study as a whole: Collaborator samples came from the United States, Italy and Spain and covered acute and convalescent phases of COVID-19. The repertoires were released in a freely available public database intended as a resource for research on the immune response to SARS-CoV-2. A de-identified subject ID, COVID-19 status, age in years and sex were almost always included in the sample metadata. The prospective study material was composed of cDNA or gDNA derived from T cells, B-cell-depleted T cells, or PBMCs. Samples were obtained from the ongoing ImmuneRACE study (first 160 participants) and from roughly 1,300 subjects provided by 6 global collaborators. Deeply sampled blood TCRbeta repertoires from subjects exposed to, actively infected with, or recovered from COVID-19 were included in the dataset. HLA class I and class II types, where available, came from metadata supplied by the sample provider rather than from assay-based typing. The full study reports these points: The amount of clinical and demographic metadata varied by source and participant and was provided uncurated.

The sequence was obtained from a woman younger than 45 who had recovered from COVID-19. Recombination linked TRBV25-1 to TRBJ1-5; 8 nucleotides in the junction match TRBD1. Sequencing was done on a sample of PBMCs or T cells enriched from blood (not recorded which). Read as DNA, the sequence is TGTGCCAGCAGTGAATCAGGGGGCGGTCAGCCCCAGCATTTT. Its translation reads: CASSESGGGQPQHF.